This T cell receptor beta chain was sequenced during a study of blood T cells in healthy people across ages. V dropped 5 bases and J dropped 0 bases, with 14 bases sitting between them. CDR1 is MNHNS, CDR2 SASEGT, per germline. This CDR3 region has 17 residues. Sample-barcoded 5' priming and a J-beta primer mix drove a second PCR of about 6 to 12 cycles. The template-switch adaptor, which had 12 random nucleotides, put a tag on each cDNA molecule. Each CDR3 protein gets one entry after TCRdb re-called the 5' RACE reads with MiXCR. The sample consists of roughly 1,500,000 distinct CDR3 sequences, roughly 32% of them appearing once.

V usage is TRBV6-1 and J usage is TRBJ2-6; D might be TRBD2 (6 bases). This sequence originates from a young woman in good health. The sequenced sample consisted of blood. The CDR3 is CASSPGGVISGANVLTF. CDR3 DNA: TGTGCCAGCAGTCCTGGAGGGGTCATCTCTGGGGCCAACGTCCTGACTTTC.